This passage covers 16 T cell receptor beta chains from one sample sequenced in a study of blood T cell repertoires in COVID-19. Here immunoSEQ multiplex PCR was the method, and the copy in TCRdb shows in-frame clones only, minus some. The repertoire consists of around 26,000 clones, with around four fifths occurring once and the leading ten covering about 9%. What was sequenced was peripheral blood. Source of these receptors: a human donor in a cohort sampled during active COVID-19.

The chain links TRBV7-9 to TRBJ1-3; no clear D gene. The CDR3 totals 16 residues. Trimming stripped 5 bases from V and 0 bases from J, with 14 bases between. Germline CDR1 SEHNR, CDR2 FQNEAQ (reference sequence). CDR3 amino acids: CASSPGVTHSGNTIYF. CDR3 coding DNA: TGTGCCAGCAGCCCGGGAGTGACACACTCTGGAAACACCATATATTTT.

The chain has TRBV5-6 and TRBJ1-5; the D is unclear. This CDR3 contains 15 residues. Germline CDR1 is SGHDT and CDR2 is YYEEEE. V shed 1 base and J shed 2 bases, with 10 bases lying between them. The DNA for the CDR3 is TGTGCCAGCAGCTTGATGGGAGGTGGCAATCAGCCCCAGCATTTT. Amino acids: CASSLMGGGNQPQHF.

The CDR3 is CSGASGTYEQYF. DNA for the CDR3: TGCAGCGGCGCTAGCGGGACCTACGAGCAGTACTTC. V gene TRBV29-1 combines with J gene TRBJ2-7; 9 bases match TRBD2. CDR1 is SQVTM and CDR2 is ANQGSEA in the germline V gene. This CDR3 is built from 12 residues. V lost 7 bases and J lost 2; bases outside the gene matches: 3.

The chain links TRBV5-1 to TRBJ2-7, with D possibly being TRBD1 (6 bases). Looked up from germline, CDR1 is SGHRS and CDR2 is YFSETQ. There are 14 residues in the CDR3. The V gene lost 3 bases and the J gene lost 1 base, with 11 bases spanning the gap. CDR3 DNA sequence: TGCGCCAGCAGCTCCTTACAGGGTTCCTACGAGCAGTACTTC. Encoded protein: CASSSLQGSYEQYF.

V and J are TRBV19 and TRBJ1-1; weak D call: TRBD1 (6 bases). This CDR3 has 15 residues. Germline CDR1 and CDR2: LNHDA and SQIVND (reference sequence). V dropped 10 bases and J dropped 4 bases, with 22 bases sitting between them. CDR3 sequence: CATQTRRGAGTEAFF. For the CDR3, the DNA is TGTGCCACCCAAACCCGGCGGGGGGCAGGCACTGAAGCTTTCTTT.

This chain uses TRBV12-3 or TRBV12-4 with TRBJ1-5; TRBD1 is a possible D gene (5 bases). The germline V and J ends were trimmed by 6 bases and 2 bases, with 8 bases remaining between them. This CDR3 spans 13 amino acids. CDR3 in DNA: TGTGCCAGCAGGGGGACTGGCAATCAGCCCCAGCATTTT. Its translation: CASRGTGNQPQHF.

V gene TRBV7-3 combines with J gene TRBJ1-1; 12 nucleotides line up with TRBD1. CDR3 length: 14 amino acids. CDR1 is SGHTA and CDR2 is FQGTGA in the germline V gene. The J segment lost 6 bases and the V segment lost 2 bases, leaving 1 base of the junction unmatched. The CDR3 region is CASSLGTGGPEAFF. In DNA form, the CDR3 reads TGTGCCAGCAGCTTAGGGACAGGGGGCCCTGAAGCTTTCTTT.

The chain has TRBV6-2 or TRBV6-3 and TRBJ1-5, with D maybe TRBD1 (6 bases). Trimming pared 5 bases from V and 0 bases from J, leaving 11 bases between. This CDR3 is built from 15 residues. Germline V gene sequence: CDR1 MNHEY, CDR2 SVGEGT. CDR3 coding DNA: TGTGCCAGCAGTGACACACAGGGTAGCAATCAGCCCCAGCATTTT. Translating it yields CASSDTQGSNQPQHF.

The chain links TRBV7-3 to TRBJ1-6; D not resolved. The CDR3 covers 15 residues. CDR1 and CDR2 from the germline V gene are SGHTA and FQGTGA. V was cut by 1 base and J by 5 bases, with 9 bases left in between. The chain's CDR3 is CASSLNGQNNSPLHF. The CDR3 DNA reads TGTGCCAGCAGCTTAAATGGGCAGAATAATTCACCCCTCCACTTT.

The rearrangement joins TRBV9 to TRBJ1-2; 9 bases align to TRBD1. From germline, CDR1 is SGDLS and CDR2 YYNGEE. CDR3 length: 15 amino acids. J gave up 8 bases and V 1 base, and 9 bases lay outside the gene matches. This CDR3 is CASSVSGGTGSGYTF. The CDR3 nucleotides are TGTGCCAGCAGCGTAAGCGGAGGGACAGGGTCCGGCTACACCTTC.

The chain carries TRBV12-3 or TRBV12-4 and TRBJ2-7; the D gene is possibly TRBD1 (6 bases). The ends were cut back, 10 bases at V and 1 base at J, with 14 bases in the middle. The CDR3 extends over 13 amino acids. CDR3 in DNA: TGTGCCACCGGTCAGGGGAAATCCTACGAGCAGTACTTC. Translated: CATGQGKSYEQYF.

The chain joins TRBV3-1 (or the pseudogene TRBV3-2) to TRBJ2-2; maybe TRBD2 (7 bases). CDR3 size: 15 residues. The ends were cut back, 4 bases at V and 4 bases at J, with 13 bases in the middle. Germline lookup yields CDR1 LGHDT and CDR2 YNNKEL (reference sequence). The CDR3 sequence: CASSRGGARTGELFF. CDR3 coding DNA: TGTGCCAGCAGCCGAGGGGGGGCCCGCACCGGGGAGCTGTTTTTT.

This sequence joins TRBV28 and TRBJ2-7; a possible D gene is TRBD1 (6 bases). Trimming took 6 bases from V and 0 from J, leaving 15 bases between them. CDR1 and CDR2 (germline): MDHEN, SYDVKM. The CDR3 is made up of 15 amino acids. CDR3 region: CASSTPGVSSYEQYF. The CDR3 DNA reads TGTGCCAGCAGCACCCCAGGGGTCAGCTCCTACGAGCAGTACTTC.

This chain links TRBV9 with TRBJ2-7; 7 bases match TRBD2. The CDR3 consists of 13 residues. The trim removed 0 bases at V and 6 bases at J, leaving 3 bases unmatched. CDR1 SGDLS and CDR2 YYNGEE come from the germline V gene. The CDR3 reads CASSVGTRGEQYF. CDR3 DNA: TGTGCCAGCAGCGTAGGGACTAGGGGCGAGCAGTACTTC.

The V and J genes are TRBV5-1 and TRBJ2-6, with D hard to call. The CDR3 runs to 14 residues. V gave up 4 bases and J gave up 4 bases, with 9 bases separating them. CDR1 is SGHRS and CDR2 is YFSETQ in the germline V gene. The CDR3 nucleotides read TGCGCCAGCAGCCCCCGGTCCGGGGCCAACGTCCTGACTTTC. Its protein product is CASSPRSGANVLTF.

CDR3 residues: CASSLDGRLAGRGDTQYF. The CDR3, as DNA: TGTGCCAGCAGCTTAGACGGAAGACTAGCGGGGCGAGGGGATACGCAGTATTTT. The gene calls are TRBV7-9 and TRBJ2-3, with TRBD2 matching over 11 bases. The CDR3 contains 18 residues. Germline values: CDR1 SEHNR, CDR2 FQNEAQ (reference sequence). Unmatched junction bases numbered 12, after V lost 1 base and J lost 6 bases. The full variable domain, rest sourced from reference TRBV7-9 and TRBJ2-3, is DTGVSQNPRHKITKRGQNVTFRCDPISEHNRLYWYRQTLGQGPEFLTYFQNEAQLEKSRLLSDRFSAERPKGSFSTLEIQRTEQGDSAMYLCASSLDGRLAGRGDTQYFGPGTRLTVL.